This T cell receptor (beta chain) was identified during a study of blood T cell repertoires in COVID-19. Residents of over 20 US areas, aged about 18 to 89 years, made up the participants. Allocation to cohorts depended on clinical history reported by the participants. The CDR3 contains 15 residues. V was clipped by 4 bases and J by 4 bases; unmatched bases: 4. Germline loops: CDR1 SSHAT, CDR2 FNYEAQ (reference sequence). Authors' processing steps: The assay estimated nucleated cells by amplifying reference gene primers. Sequencing used immunoSEQ multiplex PCR; TCRdb keeps in-frame clones, though not all of them. The D gene and trimming were derived from the DNA, and the V and J assignments and clone size from that table. This sample has roughly 190,000 clones; around 82% occur once, and the top ten carry about 10%.

J is TRBJ2-1 and V is TRBV7-7, with TRBD2 matching 10 bases. The sample consisted of PBMCs or T cells enriched from blood (not recorded which). The receptor's source is a man between 35 and 55 years old who had recovered from COVID-19. CDR3 in DNA: TGTGCCAGCAGCTCCGGGACTAGCGTATACAATGAGCAGTTCTTC. The encoded protein is CASSSGTSVYNEQFF.